This T cell receptor beta chain was sequenced for a study of TIL therapy for anti-PD-1-resistant metastatic lung cancer. Germline lookup yields CDR1 SGDLS and CDR2 YYNGEE. V lost 4 bases to trimming and J lost 6 bases; unmatched junction nucleotides: 6. The length of the CDR3 is 14 residues. Time point defined: pre-treatment sample, taken before nivolumab and TIL therapy. The libraries were made with immunoSEQ v3. Each library reached around 1.9 million read pairs, or about 4.5-6.5 million at deep level. Sequencing used immunoSEQ multiplex PCR; TCRdb keeps in-frame clones, though not all of them. The sample includes just under 60,000 clones, 73% of them seen just once.

The gene calls are TRBV9 and TRBJ2-2, with 7 bases matching TRBD2. The sequence was collected from a person aged 25 to 80 with non-small cell lung cancer. This specimen was blood, taken at baseline. The CDR3 spells CASSPLGGAGELFF. DNA of the CDR3: TGTGCCAGCAGCCCCCTGGGAGGGGCCGGGGAGCTGTTTTTT. Drawing the rest from reference TRBV9 and TRBJ2-2, the complete variable domain is DSGVTQTPKHLITATGQRVTLRCSPRSGDLSVYWYQQSLDQGLQFLIQYYNGEERAKGNILERFSAQQFPDLHSELNLSSLELGDSALYFCASSPLGGAGELFFGEGSRLTVL.